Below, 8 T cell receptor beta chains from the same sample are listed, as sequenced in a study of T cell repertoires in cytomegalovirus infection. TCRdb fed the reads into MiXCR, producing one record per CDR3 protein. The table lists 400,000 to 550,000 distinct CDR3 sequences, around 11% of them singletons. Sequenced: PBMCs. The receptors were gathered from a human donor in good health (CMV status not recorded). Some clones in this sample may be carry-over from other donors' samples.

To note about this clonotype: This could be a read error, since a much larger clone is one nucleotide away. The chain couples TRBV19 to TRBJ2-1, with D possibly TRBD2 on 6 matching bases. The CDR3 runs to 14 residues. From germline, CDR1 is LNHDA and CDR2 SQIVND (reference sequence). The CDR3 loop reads CANSIVKGRNEQFF. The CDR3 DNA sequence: TGTGCCAATAGTATAGTTAAGGGGAGGAATGAGCAGTTCTTC.

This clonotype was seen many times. CDR3 bases: TGTGCCAGCAGTTTATCGCCCACTTCCCGTACTGAAGCTTTCTTT. Translated, it gives CASSLSPTSRTEAFF. The chain is built from TRBV27 and TRBJ1-1; no firm D call. The CDR3 has 15 residues. V lost 0 bases to trimming and J lost 5 bases, with 13 bases between them. The germline V gene has CDR1 MNHEY and CDR2 SMNVEV (reference sequence).

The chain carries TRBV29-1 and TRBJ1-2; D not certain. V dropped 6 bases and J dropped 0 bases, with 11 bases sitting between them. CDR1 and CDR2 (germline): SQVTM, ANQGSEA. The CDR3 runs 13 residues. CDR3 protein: CSVLAGTNYGYTF. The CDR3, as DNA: TGCAGCGTACTCGCCGGGACTAACTATGGCTACACCTTC.

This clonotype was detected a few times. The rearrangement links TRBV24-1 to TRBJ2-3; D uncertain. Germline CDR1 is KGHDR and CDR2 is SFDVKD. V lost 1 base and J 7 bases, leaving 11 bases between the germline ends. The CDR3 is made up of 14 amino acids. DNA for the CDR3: TGTGCCACCAGTGATTTTCGACGCTCCAATACGCAGTATTTT. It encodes CATSDFRRSNTQYF.

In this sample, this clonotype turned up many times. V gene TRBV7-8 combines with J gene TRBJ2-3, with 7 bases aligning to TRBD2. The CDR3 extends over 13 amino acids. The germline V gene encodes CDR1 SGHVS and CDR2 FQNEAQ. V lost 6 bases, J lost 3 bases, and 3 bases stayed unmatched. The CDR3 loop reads CASRTAGTDTQYF. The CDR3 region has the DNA TGTGCCAGCAGAACAGCGGGAACAGATACGCAGTATTTT.

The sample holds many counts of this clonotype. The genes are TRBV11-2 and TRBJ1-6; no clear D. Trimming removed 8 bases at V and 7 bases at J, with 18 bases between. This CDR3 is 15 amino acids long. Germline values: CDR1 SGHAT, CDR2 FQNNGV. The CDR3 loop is CASPLREAPNSPLHF. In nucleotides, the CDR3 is TGTGCCAGCCCACTAAGAGAGGCCCCAAATTCACCCCTCCACTTT. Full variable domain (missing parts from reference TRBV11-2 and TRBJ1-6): EAGVAQSPRYKIIEKRQSVAFWCNPISGHATLYWYQQILGQGPKLLIQFQNNGVVDDSQLPKDRFSAERLKGVDSTLKIQPAKLEDSAVYLCASPLREAPNSPLHFGNGTRLTVT.

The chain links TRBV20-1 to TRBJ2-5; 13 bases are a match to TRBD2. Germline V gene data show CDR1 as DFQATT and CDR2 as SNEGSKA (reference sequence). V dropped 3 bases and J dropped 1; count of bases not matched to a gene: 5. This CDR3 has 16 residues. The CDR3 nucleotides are TGCAGTGCTAGTACCACTAGCGGGGGGGCCCAAGAGACCCAGTACTTC. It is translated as CSASTTSGGAQETQYF.

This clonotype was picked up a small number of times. The CDR3 DNA reads TGTGCCAGCAGCAACGGTTTTCCCTACGAGCAGTACTTC. This encodes CASSNGFPYEQYF. The genes are TRBV28 and TRBJ2-7; D gene ambiguous. This CDR3 has 13 amino acids. Germline CDR1 is MDHEN and CDR2 is SYDVKM. Trimming pared 6 bases from V and 2 bases from J, leaving 11 bases between.